Below, 23 T cell receptor beta chains from the same sample are listed, as sequenced in a study of cytomegalovirus exposure and HLA in healthy donors. The primer mix had 60 Vbeta and 13 Jbeta primers. This table comes from immunoSEQ multiplex PCR, and its TCRdb copy is limited to in-frame clones, with some not included. The sample includes roughly 120,000 clones, over 60% of them seen just once. The sequencing sample was made of PBMCs. The receptors here all came from a man younger than 35 in good health and CMV-seronegative.

This chain uses TRBV6-1 with TRBJ2-7; 8 bases are shared with TRBD2. V dropped 4 bases and J dropped 3; count of bases not matched to a gene: 8. CDR1 is MNHNS and CDR2 is SASEGT in the germline V gene. The CDR3 loop spans 15 amino acids. The DNA for the CDR3 is TGTGCCAGCAGTGCCCTAGGACTAGCAAACTACGAGCAGTACTTC. It yields the protein CASSALGLANYEQYF.

The CDR3 bases are TGTGCCAGCAGTGCCTGGCTAGCGGGGGCCAATGAGCAGTTCTTC. This sequence encodes CASSAWLAGANEQFF. The chain recombines TRBV6-1 with TRBJ2-1, with 10 nucleotides matching TRBD2. Per the germline V gene, CDR1 is MNHNS and CDR2 is SASEGT. CDR3 size: 15 residues. Losses at the gene ends were 4 bases for V and 6 bases for J; bases not matched to a gene: 6.

In its sample, this clone was seen once. The sample has other DNA sequences that encode this CDR3 too. V and J are TRBV2 and TRBJ2-7, with a tentative D call TRBD2 (5 bases). The germline V gene has CDR1 SNHLY and CDR2 FYNNEI. The CDR3 loop spans 16 amino acids. V lost 6 bases to trimming and J lost 1 base, with 19 bases between them. The CDR3 reads CASSLDVTRGSYEQYV. CDR3 in DNA: TGTGCCAGCAGCCTAGATGTCACTAGAGGGTCCTACGAGCAGTACGTC.

CDR3 in DNA: TGTGCCAGCAGCTTTTCTAATGAGCAGTTCTTC. Its translation: CASSFSNEQFF. J is TRBJ2-1 and V is TRBV5-4, with D uncertain. In germline, CDR1 is SGHNT, CDR2 YYREEE (reference sequence). Trimming shortened V by 2 bases and J by 7 bases, and 4 bases separated the two germline ends. The CDR3 runs 11 residues.

Details on this clone: Given the absence of the conserved phenylalanine or tryptophan at the CDR3 end, a read error is likely. V is TRBV11-1 and J is TRBJ2-3; the D gene is possibly TRBD1 (6 bases). Germline-derived CDR1 and CDR2 are SGHAT and FQDESV (reference sequence). V was cut by 2 bases and J by 0 bases, with 9 bases left in between. The CDR3 sequence is 15 residues long. The CDR3 sequence is CASSLRDTSTDTQYV. Here the CDR3 DNA reads TGTGCCAGCAGCTTACGGGACACCAGCACAGATACGCAGTATGTT.

The rearrangement uses TRBV19 and TRBJ1-2, with 8 bases lining up with TRBD1. Germline values: CDR1 LNHDA, CDR2 SQIVND (reference sequence). V dropped 4 bases and J dropped 2; count of bases not matched to a gene: 12. This CDR3 is 17 amino acids long. CDR3 bases: TGTGCCAGTAGTACCGGACTCTGGACAGGGAAGAACTATGGCTACACCTTC. Protein product: CASSTGLWTGKNYGYTF.

J is TRBJ1-2 and V is TRBV19, with TRBD1 identical over 8 bases. This CDR3 spans 14 amino acids. Per the germline V gene, CDR1 is LNHDA and CDR2 is SQIVND (reference sequence). The V segment lost 6 bases and the J segment 2 bases; nucleotides outside the gene matches: 5. The CDR3 here is CASSPGQANYGYTF. The CDR3 bases are TGTGCCAGTAGCCCGGGACAGGCGAACTATGGCTACACCTTC.

This chain uses TRBV7-9 with TRBJ1-4, with TRBD1 matching 10 bases. This CDR3 comprises 14 residues. Trimming took 5 bases from V and 8 from J; bases not matched to a gene: 5. The germline gives CDR1 SEHNR, CDR2 FQNEAQ (reference sequence). The CDR3 coding sequence is TGTGCCAGCAGCAAGGGACAGGGGAGCGAAAAACTGTTTTTT. Translating gives CASSKGQGSEKLFF.

The chain links TRBV5-1 to TRBJ2-5, with a weak D call TRBD2 (5 bases). V was shortened by 0 bases and J by 5 bases, with 8 bases between the two germline ends. There are 13 residues in the CDR3. Germline loops: CDR1 SGHRS, CDR2 YFSETQ. The CDR3 region has the DNA TGCGCCAGCAGCTTGGCGGGGAAGGAGACCCAGTACTTC. Translating gives CASSLAGKETQYF.

This clone was counted a few times. This chain joins TRBV6-5 and TRBJ2-7; 7 bases map to TRBD1. After removal of 2 bases from V and 9 bases from J, the junction contained 7 bases not matched to a gene. Germline values: CDR1 MNHEY, CDR2 SVGAGI. The CDR3 totals 13 residues. The CDR3, as DNA: TGTGCCAGCAGTTACGGGACAGCCGATTCGCAGTACTTC. It translates to CASSYGTADSQYF.

This clone has just a few counts. This chain joins TRBV6-5 and TRBJ1-1; 7 bases align to TRBD1. Germline loops: CDR1 MNHEY, CDR2 SVGAGI. V shed 4 bases, J shed 3 bases, and the junction held 11 bases outside the gene matches. CDR3 size: 16 residues. The CDR3 bases are TGTGCCAGCAGTTCCGGGACAGCCTCAGGTGACACTGAAGCTTTCTTT. Translating gives CASSSGTASGDTEAFF.

J is TRBJ2-7 and V is TRBV27; TRBD2 aligns across 7 bases. CDR3 length equals 13 residues. V dropped 6 bases and J dropped 2; count of bases not matched to a gene: 4. Germline V CDR1 and CDR2: MNHEY, SMNVEV (reference sequence). CDR3 DNA: TGTGCCAGCAGACCAGGACTAGCCTACGAGCAGTACTTC. Its protein is CASRPGLAYEQYF.

On this clone itself: Within the sample, other DNA sequences also encode this same CDR3. V is TRBV11-2 and J is TRBJ1-5; 7 nucleotides line up with TRBD1. V was clipped by 0 bases and J by 4 bases; unmatched bases: 0. This CDR3 is built from 14 residues. Germline CDR1 and CDR2: SGHAT and FQNNGV. CDR3 DNA sequence: TGTGCCAGCAGCTTAGACAGGGGGAATCAGCCCCAGCATTTT. It codes for CASSLDRGNQPQHF. The whole variable domain, remainder taken from reference TRBV11-2 and TRBJ1-5, is EAGVAQSPRYKIIEKRQSVAFWCNPISGHATLYWYQQILGQGPKLLIQFQNNGVVDDSQLPKDRFSAERLKGVDSTLKIQPAKLEDSAVYLCASSLDRGNQPQHFGDGTRLSIL.

This clone was recorded once. The CDR3 DNA follows: TGTGCCAGTACCAGGGGGGGGAGCGGGAGAATCCTGGGGGCCAACGTCCTGACTTTC. It translates to CASTRGGSGRILGANVLTF. V usage is TRBV19 and J usage is TRBJ2-6, with TRBD2 as a possible D gene (8 bases). The V and J ends lost 7 bases and 4 bases respectively, with 26 bases between them. This CDR3 has 19 amino acids. CDR1 is LNHDA, CDR2 SQIVND, per germline (reference sequence). The full variable domain, in which reference TRBV19 and TRBJ2-6 provide the parts outside the CDR3, is DGGITQSPKYLFRKEGQNVTLSCEQNLNHDAMYWYRQDPGQGLRLIYYSQIVNDFQKGDIAEGYSVSREKKESFPLTVTSAQKNPTAFYLCASTRGGSGRILGANVLTFGAGSRLTVL.

The genes are TRBV7-3 and TRBJ2-1; 9 bases match TRBD2. The CDR3 is 12 amino acids. CDR1 and CDR2 (germline): SGHTA, FQGTGA. The V and J ends lost 8 bases and 7 bases, in that order; junction bases with no gene match: 3. CDR3 protein: CASGLAWNEQFF. For the CDR3, the DNA is TGTGCCAGCGGACTAGCGTGGAATGAGCAGTTCTTC.

The chain employs TRBV4-1 and TRBJ2-5; 9 bases map to TRBD2. This CDR3 region has 19 residues. V lost 0 bases and J lost 2; bases outside the gene matches: 13. Germline V lookup: CDR1 MGHRA, CDR2 YSYEKL. The CDR3 reads CASSQESGGRAVRQETQYF. The DNA for the CDR3 is TGCGCCAGCAGCCAAGAGAGTGGCGGGAGGGCGGTTCGGCAAGAGACCCAGTACTTC.

The CDR3 region has the DNA TGCAGCGTTGAACCCACTGTGTCCTACCAACAAGAGACCCAGTACTTC. This gives the protein CSVEPTVSYQQETQYF. The chain employs TRBV29-1 and TRBJ2-5, with unresolved D. V was cut by 2 bases and J by 2 bases, with 18 bases left in between. The CDR3 is 16 residues long. Germline CDR1 reads SQVTM; CDR2 reads ANQGSEA.

The genes are TRBV14 and TRBJ1-5; the D gene is possibly TRBD1 (5 bases). The V gene lost 3 bases and the J gene lost 6 bases, with 15 bases spanning the gap. CDR3 length equals 15 residues. Germline V CDR1 and CDR2: SGHDN, FVKESK. The CDR3 DNA reads TGTGCCAGCAGCCAGGGGAGGGGAGCGAGTCAGCCCCAGCATTTT. Its translation: CASSQGRGASQPQHF.

The chain combines TRBV6-4 with TRBJ2-1, with TRBD2 identical over 10 bases. CDR3 length: 18 amino acids. Trimming removed 3 bases from V and 4 bases from J; junction bases left unmatched: 12. The germline gives CDR1 MRHNA, CDR2 SNTAGT. CDR3 loop: CASSEGRVAGGPYNEQFF. In nucleotides, the CDR3 is TGTGCCAGCAGTGAAGGGAGGGTAGCGGGAGGCCCTTACAATGAGCAGTTCTTC.

This chain uses TRBV4-1 with TRBJ2-3, with 7 bases that match TRBD1. The CDR3 length is 17 residues. Germline CDR1 reads MGHRA; CDR2 reads YSYEKL. V was clipped by 0 bases and J by 2 bases; unmatched bases: 8. The CDR3 nucleotides read TGCGCCAGCAGCCAAGATCGAAGGGGGCGCCCCACAGATACGCAGTATTTT. This encodes CASSQDRRGRPTDTQYF.

This sequence joins TRBV25-1 and TRBJ2-2; the D gene is possibly TRBD1 (6 bases). Trimming pared 3 bases from V and 4 bases from J, leaving 9 bases between. The CDR3 runs to 14 residues. Germline V gene sequence: CDR1 MGHDK, CDR2 SYGVNS. The CDR3 nucleotides are TGTGCCAGCAGTGAGGTAGGGGGCACCGGGGAGCTGTTTTTT. Its translation is CASSEVGGTGELFF.

The chain joins TRBV6-6 to TRBJ2-6; tentative D call: TRBD1 (5 bases). This CDR3 spans 16 amino acids. CDR1 MNHNY and CDR2 SVGAGI come from the germline V gene (reference sequence). V lost 2 bases and J 4 bases, leaving 12 bases between the germline ends. The CDR3 DNA reads as TGTGCCAGCAGTTACAAGGCAGGGCTCGGGGCCAACGTCCTGACTTTC. Its translation is CASSYKAGLGANVLTF.

The J gene is TRBJ1-2, the V gene TRBV25-1, with TRBD1 matching over 9 bases. The germline gives CDR1 MGHDK, CDR2 SYGVNS. V was clipped by 2 bases and J by 6 bases; unmatched bases: 13. The CDR3 runs 17 residues. DNA for the CDR3: TGTGCCAGCAGTGAAGGTCAGGGGACAGGGATATCTGATGGCTACACCTTC. Translating gives CASSEGQGTGISDGYTF.